What follows are 29 T cell receptor beta chains derived from one specimen sequenced in a study of blood T cell repertoires in COVID-19. Measured with immunoSEQ multiplex PCR; TCRdb has only the in-frame clones, and not every one. This sample has about 170,000 clones, with roughly 80% found just once. The sequenced material came from peripheral blood. These receptors came from a woman aged 70 to 79 with COVID-19, enrolled during active disease.

The chain is built from TRBV6-5 and TRBJ2-2, with 9 bases aligning to TRBD2. The CDR3 consists of 13 residues. V lost 6 bases and J lost 10; bases outside the gene matches: 6. Germline V lookup: CDR1 MNHEY, CDR2 SVGAGI. DNA of the CDR3: TGTGCCAGCAGGCGGGCGGGGGGGCAGGAGCTGTTTTTT. It translates to CASRRAGGQELFF.

The J gene is TRBJ2-2, the V gene TRBV19; possibly TRBD2 for D (5 bases). The CDR3 sequence is 15 residues long. The V gene's germline CDR1 is LNHDA and CDR2 SQIVND (reference sequence). V lost 1 base and J lost 3, with 9 bases in between. Written as DNA, the CDR3 is TGTGCCAGTAGTATAGGGAGGCCCCACACCGGGGAGCTGTTTTTT. Protein sequence: CASSIGRPHTGELFF.

The chain links TRBV6-5 to TRBJ2-1, with D perhaps matching TRBD2 (5 bases). With 7 bases removed from V and 7 bases from J, the gap between germline ends came to 14 bases. The germline CDR1 and CDR2 sequences are MNHEY and SVGAGI. CDR3 size: 13 residues. CDR3 sequence reads: CASTLGPGNEQFF. The CDR3 DNA follows: TGTGCCAGCACTCTGGGTCCGGGGAATGAGCAGTTCTTC.

In its sample, this clone was seen once. V and J are TRBV7-3 and TRBJ2-3, with a possible D match to TRBD2 (5 bases). Germline V gene data show CDR1 as SGHTA and CDR2 as FQGTGA. Trimming cost V 4 bases and J 5 bases, with 19 bases left between them. The length of the CDR3 is 16 residues. CDR3 coding DNA: TGTGCCAGCAGCTCGGACGGGAACCTAGGAGGAGATACGCAGTATTTT. This encodes CASSSDGNLGGDTQYF. Together with reference TRBV7-3 and TRBJ2-3, the CDR3 gives the full variable domain: GAGVSQTPSNKVTEKGKYVELRCDPISGHTALYWYRQSLGQGPEFLIYFQGTGAADDSGLPNDRFFAVRPEGSVSTLKIQRTERGDSAVYLCASSSDGNLGGDTQYFGPGTRLTVL.

The chain carries TRBV5-1 and TRBJ1-6; D gene ambiguous. Germline lookup yields CDR1 SGHRS and CDR2 YFSETQ. The CDR3 extends over 13 amino acids. Trimming stripped 0 bases from V and 6 bases from J, with 4 bases between. CDR3 in DNA: TGCGCCAGCAGCTTGGACAGTAATTCACCCCTCCACTTT. It yields the protein CASSLDSNSPLHF.

V is TRBV9 and J is TRBJ2-2; 7 bases match TRBD2. The CDR3 has 16 residues. The V segment lost 0 bases and the J segment 6 bases; nucleotides outside the gene matches: 8. CDR1 and CDR2 from the germline V gene are SGDLS and YYNGEE. The CDR3 is CASSVGSNAGAGELFF. The CDR3 nucleotides read TGTGCCAGCAGCGTAGGCTCGAATGCGGGAGCCGGGGAGCTGTTTTTT. The full variable domain, rest sourced from reference TRBV9 and TRBJ2-2, is DSGVTQTPKHLITATGQRVTLRCSPRSGDLSVYWYQQSLDQGLQFLIQYYNGEERAKGNILERFSAQQFPDLHSELNLSSLELGDSALYFCASSVGSNAGAGELFFGEGSRLTVL.

V is TRBV2 and J is TRBJ1-6; 10 nucleotides match TRBD1. CDR3 length: 15 residues. Losses at the gene ends were 7 bases for V and 7 bases for J; bases not matched to a gene: 7. The germline V gene encodes CDR1 SNHLY and CDR2 FYNNEI. The CDR3 protein is CASIEGDRGNSPLHF. DNA of the CDR3: TGTGCCAGCATCGAGGGGGACAGGGGCAATTCACCCCTCCACTTT.

The rearrangement joins TRBV18 to TRBJ2-3, with a tentative D call TRBD2 (5 bases). V dropped 8 bases and J dropped 1 base, with 13 bases sitting between them. The germline gives CDR1 KGHSH, CDR2 LQKENI. CDR3 size: 14 residues. The CDR3 DNA follows: TGTGCCAGCGCCACAAAGGAGGGCACAGATACGCAGTATTTT. Translation: CASATKEGTDTQYF. Filled out from reference TRBV18 and TRBJ2-3, the complete variable domain reads NAGVMQNPRHLVRRRGQEARLRCSPMKGHSHVYWYRQLPEEGLKFMVYLQKENIIDESGMPKERFSAEFPKEGPSILRIQQVVRGDSAAYFCASATKEGTDTQYFGPGTRLTVL.

This chain connects TRBV5-1 to TRBJ1-1, with a weak D call TRBD1 (5 bases). Germline loops: CDR1 SGHRS, CDR2 YFSETQ. V was trimmed by 1 base and J by 3 bases, leaving 10 bases between them. This CDR3 is 14 amino acids long. CDR3 DNA sequence: TGCGCCAGCAGCTTGAGTTGGGGGGACACTGAAGCTTTCTTT. Its translation is CASSLSWGDTEAFF.

The chain couples TRBV5-1 to TRBJ2-1, with TRBD1 identical over 11 bases. CDR1 SGHRS and CDR2 YFSETQ come from the germline V gene. The CDR3 sequence is 15 residues long. J gave up 9 bases and V 1 base, and 6 bases lay outside the gene matches. Here the CDR3 reads CASSLWADRGREQFF. Written as DNA, the CDR3 is TGCGCCAGCAGCTTGTGGGCGGACAGGGGGCGTGAGCAGTTCTTC.

V gene TRBV7-8 combines with J gene TRBJ1-5; D is uncertain. Germline V gene sequence: CDR1 SGHVS, CDR2 FQNEAQ. This CDR3 is built from 12 residues. Trimming stripped 5 bases from V and 4 bases from J, with 6 bases between. Here the CDR3 DNA reads TGTGCCAGCAGCACAAGAAATCAGCCCCAGCATTTT. As protein: CASSTRNQPQHF.

This rearrangement joins TRBV2 to TRBJ1-5, with a weak D call TRBD1 (6 bases). The CDR3 extends over 13 amino acids. Germline assignment: CDR1 SNHLY and CDR2 FYNNEI. Trimming removed 3 bases from V and 7 bases from J, with 10 bases in between. CDR3 bases: TGTGCCAGCAGTGACATGAGGGGGCAGCCCCAGCATTTT. It specifies CASSDMRGQPQHF.

The chain carries TRBV2 and TRBJ2-7; D uncertain. V was trimmed by 8 bases and J by 0 bases, leaving 11 bases between them. In germline, CDR1 is SNHLY, CDR2 FYNNEI. This CDR3 is 13 amino acids long. CDR3 DNA: TGTGCCAGCTATACGGAGACCTCCTACGAGCAGTACTTC. This gives the protein CASYTETSYEQYF.

The DNA of the CDR3 is TGCGCCAGCAGTGATGAAGGCGAGGCACACTATGGCTACACCTTC. It encodes CASSDEGEAHYGYTF. This chain connects TRBV10-2 to TRBJ1-2, with D uncertain. This CDR3 region has 15 residues. Germline loops: CDR1 WSHSY, CDR2 SAAADI. Trimming took off 3 bases at V and 3 bases at J, with 14 bases between the two ends.

The chain links TRBV5-5 to TRBJ2-7; perhaps TRBD1 as D (5 bases). The CDR3 is 16 residues long. Between the trimmed V and J ends, which lost 0 bases and 7 bases, there was a span of 20 bases. Germline V CDR1 and CDR2: SGHKS, YYEKEE (reference sequence). Here the CDR3 DNA reads TGTGCCAGCAGCTTGGGCAGGGAATACAACATACGGGAGCAGTACGTC. It encodes CASSLGREYNIREQYV.

This rearrangement joins TRBV6-5 to TRBJ2-3; 10 positions match TRBD1. The CDR3 spans 15 residues. Germline lookup yields CDR1 MNHEY and CDR2 SVGAGI. With V trimmed by 6 bases and J by 2 bases, 5 bases remained unmatched. The CDR3 sequence: CASRGTGDDTDTQYF. CDR3 DNA: TGTGCCAGCAGGGGGACAGGGGACGACACAGATACGCAGTATTTT.

CDR3 nucleotides: TGTGCCAGCAGCTTAATGACAGAAAGAACCGGGGAGCTGTTTTTT. Its translation is CASSLMTERTGELFF. The V gene is TRBV7-9, the J gene TRBJ2-2, with D possibly TRBD1 on 5 matching bases. Germline CDR1 reads SEHNR; CDR2 reads FQNEAQ (reference sequence). CDR3 size: 15 residues. The V end was cut by 2 bases, the J end by 5 bases, with 12 bases between.

V usage is TRBV7-2 and J usage is TRBJ1-2; D perhaps matches TRBD1 (6 bases). CDR1 SGHTA and CDR2 FQGNSA come from the germline V gene. The germline V and J ends were trimmed by 1 base and 3 bases, with 12 bases remaining between them. The CDR3 has 15 amino acids. Here the CDR3 reads CASSLVGGGDYGYTF. The CDR3 coding sequence is TGTGCCAGCAGCTTAGTTGGAGGGGGGGACTATGGCTACACCTTC.

The gene calls are TRBV18 and TRBJ1-5, with TRBD1 identical over 9 bases. The J segment lost 5 bases and the V segment lost 3 bases, leaving 11 bases of the junction unmatched. The CDR3 has 17 residues. Germline V gene data show CDR1 as KGHSH and CDR2 as LQKENI. The CDR3 DNA reads as TGTGCCAGCTCACCTTCTCTAGGGACAGGGAAGGATCAGCCCCAGCATTTT. It specifies CASSPSLGTGKDQPQHF.

The chain is built from TRBV5-4 and TRBJ1-5; 10 bases are shared with TRBD1. The CDR3 sequence is 15 residues long. With V trimmed by 4 bases and J by 3 bases, 4 bases remained unmatched. The germline V gene has CDR1 SGHNT and CDR2 YYREEE (reference sequence). The CDR3 protein is CASSAGQGDNQPQHF. CDR3 bases: TGTGCCAGCAGCGCCGGACAGGGGGACAATCAGCCCCAGCATTTT.

This clone has only a few counts. This CDR3 reads CASSPNSEGSRNEQFF. CDR3 DNA sequence: TGTGCCAGCTCACCGAACTCCGAGGGTTCAAGAAATGAGCAGTTCTTC. The V gene is TRBV18, the J gene TRBJ2-1; TRBD2 is a possible D gene (5 bases). The ends were cut back, 3 bases at V and 7 bases at J, with 19 bases in the middle. This CDR3 contains 16 residues. CDR1 and CDR2 (germline): KGHSH, LQKENI.

V gene TRBV5-6 combines with J gene TRBJ2-1, with TRBD2 matching 13 bases. J lost 7 bases, V lost 4 bases, and 8 bases had no gene match. This CDR3 contains 16 residues. The germline CDR1 and CDR2 sequences are SGHDT and YYEEEE. Written as DNA, the CDR3 is TGTGCCAGCAGCCCGGGACTAGCGGGAAGGGGTAATGAGCAGTTCTTC. It is translated as CASSPGLAGRGNEQFF.

In DNA, the CDR3 is TGTGCCAGCAGCGGAGGGACTCACAATGAGCAGTTCTTC. Amino acids: CASSGGTHNEQFF. The chain joins TRBV7-9 to TRBJ2-1; D might be TRBD2 (6 bases). This CDR3 has 13 amino acids. V was pared by 5 bases and J by 5 bases, with 10 bases between. CDR1 SEHNR and CDR2 FQNEAQ come from the germline V gene (reference sequence).

The V call is TRBV3-1 (or the pseudogene TRBV3-2), the J call TRBJ1-4; TRBD1 agrees at 11 bases. Looked up from germline, CDR1 is LGHDT and CDR2 is YNNKEL (reference sequence). Trimming at V came to 4 bases and at J to 7 bases, leaving 5 bases not matched to a gene. The CDR3 loop spans 15 amino acids. The CDR3 bases are TGTGCCAGCAGCCTCCGGACAGGGGGCGGTGAAAAACTGTTTTTT. The encoded protein is CASSLRTGGGEKLFF.

The chain employs TRBV5-4 and TRBJ2-3; tentatively, D is TRBD1 (6 bases). Germline CDR1 is SGHNT and CDR2 is YYREEE (reference sequence). There are 14 residues in the CDR3. V was clipped by 4 bases and J by 2 bases, with 11 bases between them. CDR3 loop: CASSPGQFTDTQYF. The CDR3 DNA follows: TGTGCCAGCAGCCCAGGACAGTTCACAGATACGCAGTATTTT. Full variable domain (outside the CDR3, taken from reference TRBV5-4 and TRBJ2-3): ETGVTQSPTHLIKTRGQQVTLRCSSQSGHNTVSWYQQALGQGPQFIFQYYREEENGRGNFPPRFSGLQFPNYSSELNVNALELDDSALYLCASSPGQFTDTQYFGPGTRLTVL.

This clone appeared a few times. V is TRBV28 and J is TRBJ1-5; D uncertain. The CDR3 consists of 12 residues. Germline assignment: CDR1 MDHEN and CDR2 SYDVKM. The germline V and J ends were trimmed by 6 bases and 0 bases, with 3 bases remaining between them. CDR3 in DNA: TGTGCCAGCAGACATAGCAATCAGCCCCAGCATTTT. This sequence encodes CASRHSNQPQHF.

The gene calls are TRBV5-6 and TRBJ1-1; perhaps TRBD1 as D (5 bases). The CDR3 has 12 amino acids. Germline V lookup: CDR1 SGHDT, CDR2 YYEEEE. V was pared by 6 bases and J by 2 bases, with 8 bases between. The chain's CDR3 is CASIGVNTEAFF. The CDR3 DNA is TGTGCCAGCATAGGGGTTAACACTGAAGCTTTCTTT.

A word on this clone: The same CDR3 also results from other DNA sequences found in this sample. The chain combines TRBV5-5 with TRBJ1-1; D is unclear. V gave up 5 bases and J gave up 1 base, with 9 bases separating them. Germline V gene sequence: CDR1 SGHKS, CDR2 YYEKEE (reference sequence). This CDR3 contains 13 residues. CDR3 residues: CASSLTGNTEAFF. For the CDR3, the DNA is TGTGCCAGCAGTTTGACCGGGAACACTGAAGCTTTCTTT.

The rearrangement joins TRBV15 to TRBJ1-6; no clear D. Deletions cut 3 bases from V and 10 bases from J, with 16 bases between. CDR3 size: 15 residues. Germline V gene lookup returns CDR1 LNHNV and CDR2 YYDKDF (reference sequence). The CDR3 sequence: CATSSGGVGKSPLHF. CDR3 nucleotides: TGTGCCACCAGCAGTGGAGGAGTGGGGAAATCACCCCTCCACTTT.